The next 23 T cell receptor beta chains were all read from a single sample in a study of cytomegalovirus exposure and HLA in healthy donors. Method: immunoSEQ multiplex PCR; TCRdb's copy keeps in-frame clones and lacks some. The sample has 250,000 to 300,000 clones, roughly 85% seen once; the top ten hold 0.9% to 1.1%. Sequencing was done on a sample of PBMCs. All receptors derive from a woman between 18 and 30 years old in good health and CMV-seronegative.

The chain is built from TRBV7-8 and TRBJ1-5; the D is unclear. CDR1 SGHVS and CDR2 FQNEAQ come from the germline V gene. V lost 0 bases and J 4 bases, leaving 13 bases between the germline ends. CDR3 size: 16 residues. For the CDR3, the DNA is TGTGCCAGCAGCTTAGCGAGGCTGAAGGCTAATCAGCCCCAGCATTTT. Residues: CASSLARLKANQPQHF.

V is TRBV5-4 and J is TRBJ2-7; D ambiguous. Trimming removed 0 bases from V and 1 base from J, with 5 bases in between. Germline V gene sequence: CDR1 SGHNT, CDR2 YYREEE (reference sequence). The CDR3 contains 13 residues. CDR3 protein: CASSLVSSYEQYF. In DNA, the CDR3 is TGTGCCAGCAGCTTGGTGTCGTCCTACGAGCAGTACTTC.

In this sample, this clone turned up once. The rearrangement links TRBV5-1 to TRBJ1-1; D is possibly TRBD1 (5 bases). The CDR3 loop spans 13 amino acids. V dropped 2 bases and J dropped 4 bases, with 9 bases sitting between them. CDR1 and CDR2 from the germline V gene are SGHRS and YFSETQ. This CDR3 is CASSFSQGTEAFF. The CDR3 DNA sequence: TGCGCCAGCAGCTTCTCTCAGGGCACTGAAGCTTTCTTT.

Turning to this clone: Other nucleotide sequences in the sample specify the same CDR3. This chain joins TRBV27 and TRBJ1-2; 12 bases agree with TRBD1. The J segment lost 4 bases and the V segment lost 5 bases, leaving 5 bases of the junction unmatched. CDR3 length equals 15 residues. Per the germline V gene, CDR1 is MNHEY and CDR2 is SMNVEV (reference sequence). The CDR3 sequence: CASSLGQGAVYGYTF. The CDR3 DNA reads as TGTGCCAGCAGTCTGGGACAGGGGGCGGTCTATGGCTACACCTTC.

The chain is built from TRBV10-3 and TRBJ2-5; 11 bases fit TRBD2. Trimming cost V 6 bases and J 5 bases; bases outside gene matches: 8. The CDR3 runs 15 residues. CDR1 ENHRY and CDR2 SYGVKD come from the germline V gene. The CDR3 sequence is CAIRAALAGDETQYF. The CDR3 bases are TGTGCCATCAGGGCCGCACTAGCGGGAGACGAGACCCAGTACTTC.

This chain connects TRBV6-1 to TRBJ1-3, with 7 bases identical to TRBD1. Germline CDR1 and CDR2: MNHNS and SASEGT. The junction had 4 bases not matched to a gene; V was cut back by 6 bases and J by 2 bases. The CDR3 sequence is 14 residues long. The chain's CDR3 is CASRTTGAGNTIYF. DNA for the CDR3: TGTGCCAGCAGGACCACAGGGGCTGGAAACACCATATATTTT.

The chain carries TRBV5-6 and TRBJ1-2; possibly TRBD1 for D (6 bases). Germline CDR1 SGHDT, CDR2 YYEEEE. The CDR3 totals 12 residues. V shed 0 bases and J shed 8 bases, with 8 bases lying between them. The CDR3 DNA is TGTGCCAGCAGCTTGGCACAGGGAGGCTACACCTTC. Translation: CASSLAQGGYTF.

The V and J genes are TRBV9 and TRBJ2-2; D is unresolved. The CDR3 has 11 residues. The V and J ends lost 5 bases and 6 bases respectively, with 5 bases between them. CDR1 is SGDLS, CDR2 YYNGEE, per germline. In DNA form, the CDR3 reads TGTGCCAGCAGTTCTCCCGGGGAGCTGTTTTTT. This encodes CASSSPGELFF. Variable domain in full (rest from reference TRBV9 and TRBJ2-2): DSGVTQTPKHLITATGQRVTLRCSPRSGDLSVYWYQQSLDQGLQFLIQYYNGEERAKGNILERFSAQQFPDLHSELNLSSLELGDSALYFCASSSPGELFFGEGSRLTVL.

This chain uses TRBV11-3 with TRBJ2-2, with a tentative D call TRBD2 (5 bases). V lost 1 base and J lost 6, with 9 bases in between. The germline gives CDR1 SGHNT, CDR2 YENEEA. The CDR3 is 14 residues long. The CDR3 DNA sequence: TGTGCCAGCAGCTTAGTGCGGGCGTCCGGGGAGCTGTTTTTT. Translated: CASSLVRASGELFF.

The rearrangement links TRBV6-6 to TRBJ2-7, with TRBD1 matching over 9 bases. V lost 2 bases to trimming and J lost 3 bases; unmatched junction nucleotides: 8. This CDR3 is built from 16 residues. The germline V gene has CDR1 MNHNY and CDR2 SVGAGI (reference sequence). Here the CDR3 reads CASSYTLGTGYYEQYF. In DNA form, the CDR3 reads TGTGCCAGCAGTTACACCCTTGGGACAGGGTACTACGAGCAGTACTTC.

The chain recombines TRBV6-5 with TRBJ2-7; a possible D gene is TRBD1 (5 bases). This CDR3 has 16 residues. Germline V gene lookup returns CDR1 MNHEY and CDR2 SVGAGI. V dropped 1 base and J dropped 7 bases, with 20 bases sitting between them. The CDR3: CASSYFLDTARKEQYF. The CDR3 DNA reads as TGTGCCAGCAGTTACTTCCTGGACACGGCTAGGAAAGAGCAGTACTTC.

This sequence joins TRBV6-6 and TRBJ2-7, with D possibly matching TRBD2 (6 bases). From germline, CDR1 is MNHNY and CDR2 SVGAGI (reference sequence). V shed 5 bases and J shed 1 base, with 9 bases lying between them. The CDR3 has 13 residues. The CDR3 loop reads CASSLGTSYEQYF. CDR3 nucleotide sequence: TGTGCCAGCAGTCTCGGGACTTCCTACGAGCAGTACTTC.

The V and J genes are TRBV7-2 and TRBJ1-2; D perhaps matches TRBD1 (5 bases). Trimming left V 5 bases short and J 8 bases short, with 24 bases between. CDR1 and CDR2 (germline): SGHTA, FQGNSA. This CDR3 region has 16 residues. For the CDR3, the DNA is TGTGCCAGCAGCCCTAGATCCGTTTTGGGGGGAAGGGGCTACACCTTC. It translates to CASSPRSVLGGRGYTF.

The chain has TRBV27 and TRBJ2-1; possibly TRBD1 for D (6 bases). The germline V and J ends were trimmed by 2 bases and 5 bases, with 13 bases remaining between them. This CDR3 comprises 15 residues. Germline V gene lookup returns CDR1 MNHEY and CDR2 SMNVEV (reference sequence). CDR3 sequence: CASSLPRGGHNEQFF. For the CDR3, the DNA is TGTGCCAGCAGTTTACCCAGGGGCGGCCACAATGAGCAGTTCTTC.

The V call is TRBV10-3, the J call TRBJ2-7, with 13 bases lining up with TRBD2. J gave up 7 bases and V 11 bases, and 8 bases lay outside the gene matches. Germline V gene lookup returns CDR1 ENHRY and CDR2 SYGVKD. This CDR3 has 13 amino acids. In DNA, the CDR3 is TGTGCCTCTACTAGCGGGAGGGAAGGGGAGCAGTACTTC. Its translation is CASTSGREGEQYF.

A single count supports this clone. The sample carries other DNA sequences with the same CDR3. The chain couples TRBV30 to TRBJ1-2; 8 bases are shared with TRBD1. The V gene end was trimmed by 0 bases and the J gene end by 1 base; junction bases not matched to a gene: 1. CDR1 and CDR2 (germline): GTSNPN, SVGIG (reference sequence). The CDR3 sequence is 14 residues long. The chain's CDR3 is CAWSVQGGNYGYTF. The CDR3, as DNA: TGTGCCTGGAGTGTACAGGGGGGTAACTATGGCTACACCTTC. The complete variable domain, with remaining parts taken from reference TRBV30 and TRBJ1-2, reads SQTIHQWPATLVQPVGSPLSLECTVEGTSNPNLYWYRQAAGRGLQLLFYSVGIGQISSEVPQNLSASRPQDRQFILSSKKLLLSDSGFYLCAWSVQGGNYGYTFGSGTRLTVV.

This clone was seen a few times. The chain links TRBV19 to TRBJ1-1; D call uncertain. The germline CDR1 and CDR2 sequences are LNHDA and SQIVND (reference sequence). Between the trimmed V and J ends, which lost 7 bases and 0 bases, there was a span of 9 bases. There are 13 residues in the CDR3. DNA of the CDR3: TGTGCCAGTACCCTACAGCTGAACACTGAAGCTTTCTTT. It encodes CASTLQLNTEAFF.

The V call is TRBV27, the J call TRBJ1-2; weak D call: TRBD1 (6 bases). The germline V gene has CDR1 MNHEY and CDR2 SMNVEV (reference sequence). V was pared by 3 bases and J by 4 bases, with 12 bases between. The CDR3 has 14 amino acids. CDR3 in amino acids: CASSLAPGAYGYTF. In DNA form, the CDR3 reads TGTGCCAGCAGTTTGGCCCCAGGGGCCTATGGCTACACCTTC.

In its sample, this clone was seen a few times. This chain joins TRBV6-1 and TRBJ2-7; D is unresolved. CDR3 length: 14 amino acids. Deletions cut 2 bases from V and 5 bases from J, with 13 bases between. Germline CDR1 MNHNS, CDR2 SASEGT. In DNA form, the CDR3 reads TGTGCCAGCAGTGAATCAGGTACATCGGACGAGCAGTACTTC. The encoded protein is CASSESGTSDEQYF.

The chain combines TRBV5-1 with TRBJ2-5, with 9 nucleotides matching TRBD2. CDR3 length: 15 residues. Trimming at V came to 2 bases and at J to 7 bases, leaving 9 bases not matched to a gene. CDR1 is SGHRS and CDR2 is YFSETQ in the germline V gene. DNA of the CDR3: TGCGCCAGCAGCTTTAGCGGGGGAGTGATTTGGACCCAGTACTTC. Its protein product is CASSFSGGVIWTQYF.

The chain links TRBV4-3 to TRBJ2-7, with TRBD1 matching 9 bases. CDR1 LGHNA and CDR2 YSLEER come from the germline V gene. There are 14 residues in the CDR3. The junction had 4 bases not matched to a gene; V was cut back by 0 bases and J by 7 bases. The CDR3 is CASSQDRGTGEQYF. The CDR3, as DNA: TGCGCCAGCAGCCAAGATCGTGGGACAGGGGAGCAGTACTTC.

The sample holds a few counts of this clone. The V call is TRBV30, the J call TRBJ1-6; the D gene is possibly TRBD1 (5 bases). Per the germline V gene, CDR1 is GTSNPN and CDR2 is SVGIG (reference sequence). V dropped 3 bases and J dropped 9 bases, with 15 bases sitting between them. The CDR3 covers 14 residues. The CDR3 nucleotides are TGTGCCTGGAGGGGACTGGGAACGAGTTCACCCCTCCACTTT. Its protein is CAWRGLGTSSPLHF.

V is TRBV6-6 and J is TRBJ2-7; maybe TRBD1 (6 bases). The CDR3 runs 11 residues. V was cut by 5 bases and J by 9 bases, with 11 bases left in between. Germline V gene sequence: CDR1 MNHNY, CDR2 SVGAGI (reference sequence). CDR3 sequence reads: CASSTPQGQYF. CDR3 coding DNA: TGTGCCAGCAGTACCCCACAGGGGCAGTACTTC.